A single sample is the source of the 31 T cell receptor beta chains below, sequenced in a study of shared clonotypes between healthy human individuals. Generated by immunoSEQ multiplex PCR, the TCRdb table keeps only in-frame clones and is missing some. This table has over 2 million clones, around 93% appearing once. Sample: naive CD4+ T cells from PBMCs. Described subset: CD45RA+ positively selected. These receptors were obtained from a man younger than 30 in good health. Some clones in this sample may be carry-over from other donors' samples.

This rearrangement joins TRBV5-1 to TRBJ2-1; 8 bases agree with TRBD2. The CDR3 is made up of 16 amino acids. V shed 0 bases and J 2 bases; nucleotides not matched to a gene: 4. From germline, CDR1 is SGHRS and CDR2 YFSETQ. The CDR3 reads CASSLGVAGPYNEQFF. The CDR3 nucleotides are TGCGCCAGCAGCTTGGGAGTAGCGGGACCCTACAATGAGCAGTTCTTC.

The chain couples TRBV11-2 to TRBJ2-3; 10 bases are shared with TRBD2. CDR1 and CDR2 from the germline V gene are SGHAT and FQNNGV. V lost 1 base, J lost 4 bases, and 8 bases stayed unmatched. The CDR3 is 17 residues long. The CDR3, as DNA: TGTGCCAGCAGCTTAGCTGTACTAGCGGGACTCTCAGATACGCAGTATTTT. This encodes CASSLAVLAGLSDTQYF. The whole variable domain, remainder taken from reference TRBV11-2 and TRBJ2-3, is EAGVAQSPRYKIIEKRQSVAFWCNPISGHATLYWYQQILGQGPKLLIQFQNNGVVDDSQLPKDRFSAERLKGVDSTLKIQPAKLEDSAVYLCASSLAVLAGLSDTQYFGPGTRLTVL.

Comments on this clone: The sample holds other DNA sequences that translate to the same CDR3. J is TRBJ1-1 and V is TRBV11-2, with TRBD1 matching 11 bases. This CDR3 has 16 residues. J gave up 5 bases and V 5 bases, and 10 bases lay outside the gene matches. Germline CDR1 is SGHAT and CDR2 is FQNNGV. The CDR3, as DNA: TGTGCCAGCAGCCTAGCTCCGGGACAGGGGGTAACTGAAGCTTTCTTT. This encodes CASSLAPGQGVTEAFF. The full variable domain, its missing parts supplied by reference TRBV11-2 and TRBJ1-1, is EAGVAQSPRYKIIEKRQSVAFWCNPISGHATLYWYQQILGQGPKLLIQFQNNGVVDDSQLPKDRFSAERLKGVDSTLKIQPAKLEDSAVYLCASSLAPGQGVTEAFFGQGTRLTVV.

The chain joins TRBV28 to TRBJ2-2; the match to TRBD1 covers 8 bases. V was clipped by 7 bases and J by 7 bases; unmatched bases: 5. CDR3 length: 13 amino acids. The germline V gene has CDR1 MDHEN and CDR2 SYDVKM. The CDR3 DNA is TGTGCCAGCACCTCCGGACAGGGCGGGGAGCTGTTTTTT. It is translated as CASTSGQGGELFF.

The V gene is TRBV5-1, the J gene TRBJ2-4; possible D gene TRBD2, 5 bases. This CDR3 has 15 residues. Germline V gene data show CDR1 as SGHRS and CDR2 as YFSETQ. Trimming took off 4 bases at V and 5 bases at J, with 16 bases between the two ends. CDR3 residues: CASSLSGREQNIQYF. For the CDR3, the DNA is TGCGCCAGCAGCCTGTCGGGGAGAGAGCAAAACATTCAGTACTTC.

The chain is built from TRBV20-1 and TRBJ2-7; D call uncertain. V lost 6 bases and J 4 bases, leaving 10 bases between the germline ends. This CDR3 is built from 11 residues. Germline CDR1 reads DFQATT; CDR2 reads SNEGSKA (reference sequence). CDR3 sequence: CSALVGYEQYF. The CDR3 DNA follows: TGCAGTGCCCTGGTCGGATACGAGCAGTACTTC.

The J gene is TRBJ2-7, the V gene TRBV30, with D unresolved. V lost 1 base and J lost 7, with 8 bases in between. The CDR3 sequence is 11 residues long. Germline loops: CDR1 GTSNPN, CDR2 SVGIG (reference sequence). CDR3 amino acids: CAWSDVREQYF. The CDR3 DNA reads TGTGCCTGGAGTGACGTAAGGGAGCAGTACTTC. The variable domain in full, completed from reference TRBV30 and TRBJ2-7, reads SQTIHQWPATLVQPVGSPLSLECTVEGTSNPNLYWYRQAAGRGLQLLFYSVGIGQISSEVPQNLSASRPQDRQFILSSKKLLLSDSGFYLCAWSDVREQYFGPGTRLTVT.

This chain joins TRBV5-4 and TRBJ2-3; TRBD1 agrees at 8 bases. CDR1 is SGHNT and CDR2 is YYREEE in the germline V gene (reference sequence). After removal of 3 bases from V and 0 bases from J, the junction contained 0 bases not matched to a gene. The CDR3 loop spans 14 amino acids. The CDR3 region has the DNA TGTGCCAGCAGCTGGGACAGGAGCACAGATACGCAGTATTTT. It encodes CASSWDRSTDTQYF.

The chain has TRBV6-1 and TRBJ2-2; 7 bases agree with TRBD1. CDR1 MNHNS and CDR2 SASEGT come from the germline V gene. V trimming: 6 bases; J trimming: 4 bases; junction bases outside the gene matches: 5. The CDR3 has 14 amino acids. CDR3 in amino acids: CASRPRGFTGELFF. CDR3 nucleotide sequence: TGTGCCAGCAGGCCCAGGGGGTTCACCGGGGAGCTGTTTTTT.

The chain couples TRBV4-2 to TRBJ2-2; 9 positions match TRBD2. The CDR3 loop spans 16 amino acids. Germline lookup yields CDR1 LGHNA and CDR2 YNFKEQ. Trimming at V came to 6 bases and at J to 8 bases, leaving 13 bases not matched to a gene. The CDR3 sequence is CASRGHVREGLGELFF. CDR3 sequence (DNA): TGTGCCAGCAGGGGCCATGTGCGGGAGGGATTGGGGGAGCTGTTTTTT.

As to this clone: Relative to the germline gene, one junction end is altered; a read error may explain this. The chain recombines TRBV4-1 with TRBJ1-4; D is ambiguous. The CDR3 has 14 amino acids. Germline V lookup: CDR1 MGHRA, CDR2 YSYEKL. CDR3 in DNA: TGCGCCAGCAGCCAAGGGCCGCGCGGGGAAAGACTGTTTTTT. Protein sequence: CASSQGPRGERLFF.

This chain connects TRBV5-1 to TRBJ1-2, with a possible D match to TRBD1 (5 bases). Germline V gives CDR1 SGHRS, CDR2 YFSETQ. V gave up 3 bases and J gave up 10 bases, with 22 bases separating them. The CDR3 has 15 amino acids. The CDR3 DNA sequence: TGCGCCAGCAGCTCCCTGGGGCCGCCCGCGTCCGACTACACCTTC. Translated, it gives CASSSLGPPASDYTF.

V gene TRBV11-2 combines with J gene TRBJ1-1; tentative D call: TRBD1 (5 bases). The CDR3 sequence is 16 residues long. Trimming pared 1 base from V and 0 bases from J, leaving 12 bases between. Looked up from germline, CDR1 is SGHAT and CDR2 is FQNNGV. Written as DNA, the CDR3 is TGTGCCAGCAGCTTAGCTCTGGGGGGGGTGAACACTGAAGCTTTCTTT. It specifies CASSLALGGVNTEAFF.

This clone was counted once. The rearrangement joins TRBV5-5 to TRBJ1-2; TRBD1 matches 7 bases. The junction had 8 bases not matched to a gene; V was cut back by 3 bases and J by 3 bases. The CDR3 is 15 amino acids. From germline, CDR1 is SGHKS and CDR2 YYEKEE (reference sequence). CDR3 sequence (DNA): TGTGCCAGCAGCTCAAATCCTGGGACAGACTATGGCTACACCTTC. This codes for CASSSNPGTDYGYTF.

As DNA, the CDR3 is TGTGCCAGCAGGGCGGCTAGCGGGAAAGATACGCAGTATTTT. As protein: CASRAASGKDTQYF. The chain links TRBV7-3 to TRBJ2-3; TRBD2 aligns across 9 bases. CDR1 and CDR2 (germline): SGHTA, FQGTGA. The CDR3 extends over 14 amino acids. Unmatched junction bases numbered 6, after V lost 6 bases and J lost 5 bases.

The chain combines TRBV29-1 with TRBJ2-2; D unresolved. CDR3 size: 11 residues. The V gene lost 5 bases and the J gene lost 7 bases, with 8 bases spanning the gap. Germline V lookup: CDR1 SQVTM, CDR2 ANQGSEA. CDR3 sequence reads: CSVWAHGELFF. The CDR3 coding sequence is TGCAGCGTTTGGGCACACGGGGAGCTGTTTTTT.

The genes are TRBV18 and TRBJ1-1; perhaps TRBD1 as D (6 bases). The CDR3 length is 15 residues. V lost 4 bases to trimming and J lost 1 base, with 13 bases between them. Germline V CDR1 and CDR2: KGHSH, LQKENI. CDR3 sequence reads: CASSRTDYKNTEAFF. The CDR3 DNA reads as TGTGCCAGCTCACGGACAGACTATAAGAACACTGAAGCTTTCTTT.

This chain uses TRBV7-9 with TRBJ1-5; 10 positions agree with TRBD1. This CDR3 spans 15 amino acids. Trimming at V came to 5 bases and at J to 7 bases, leaving 8 bases not matched to a gene. Germline V gene data show CDR1 as SEHNR and CDR2 as FQNEAQ (reference sequence). The CDR3 nucleotides read TGTGCCAGCAGCCAGACAGGGGGCGAATGGCAGCCCCAGCATTTT. Its protein is CASSQTGGEWQPQHF. Variable domain in full (rest from reference TRBV7-9 and TRBJ1-5): DTGVSQNPRHKITKRGQNVTFRCDPISEHNRLYWYRQTLGQGPEFLTYFQNEAQLEKSRLLSDRFSAERPKGSFSTLEIQRTEQGDSAMYLCASSQTGGEWQPQHFGDGTRLSIL.

About this clone itself: A junction boundary mismatches the germline segment, possibly from a read error. Other nucleotide sequences from this sample produce the same CDR3. This chain links TRBV6-1 with TRBJ2-7, with D tentatively TRBD1 (5 bases). The CDR3 is made up of 12 amino acids. The germline V gene has CDR1 MNHNS and CDR2 SASEGT. CDR3 region: CASMQGWYEQYF. DNA for the CDR3: TGTGCCAGCATGCAGGGATGGTACGAACAGTACTTC.

Regarding this clone: The same CDR3 is also encoded by other DNA sequences in this sample. The genes are TRBV29-1 and TRBJ2-1; 9 positions agree with TRBD2. The CDR3 spans 13 residues. V was clipped by 4 bases and J by 5 bases; unmatched bases: 3. Germline assignment: CDR1 SQVTM and CDR2 ANQGSEA. The DNA for the CDR3 is TGCAGCGTTGGCGGGAGGGCCCACAATGAGCAGTTCTTC. Translation: CSVGGRAHNEQFF.

V gene TRBV7-3 combines with J gene TRBJ1-1; D is uncertain. Germline V gene data show CDR1 as SGHTA and CDR2 as FQGTGA. Trimming stripped 4 bases from V and 0 bases from J, with 18 bases between. The CDR3 is 17 residues long. CDR3 protein: CASSSTPTGYMNTEAFF. The CDR3 nucleotides are TGTGCCAGCAGCTCCACGCCAACGGGGTACATGAACACTGAAGCTTTCTTT. Complete variable domain (other parts from reference TRBV7-3 and TRBJ1-1): GAGVSQTPSNKVTEKGKYVELRCDPISGHTALYWYRQSLGQGPEFLIYFQGTGAADDSGLPNDRFFAVRPEGSVSTLKIQRTERGDSAVYLCASSSTPTGYMNTEAFFGQGTRLTVV.

This clone has more than one count but fewer than ten. The V gene is TRBV15, the J gene TRBJ1-5; unclear D gene. The germline V gene encodes CDR1 LNHNV and CDR2 YYDKDF (reference sequence). The CDR3 is made up of 12 amino acids. The ends were cut back, 4 bases at V and 5 bases at J, with 6 bases in the middle. This CDR3 is CATSTSYQPQHF. Written as DNA, the CDR3 is TGTGCCACCAGCACCAGTTATCAGCCCCAGCATTTT.

The chain couples TRBV5-4 to TRBJ2-1; D not resolved. V lost 3 bases, J lost 0 bases, and 16 bases lay in between. Germline lookup yields CDR1 SGHNT and CDR2 YYREEE (reference sequence). The CDR3 contains 17 residues. The CDR3 DNA follows: TGTGCCAGCAGCTCGATAATTGGGCGTGGCTCCTACAATGAGCAGTTCTTC. Protein: CASSSIIGRGSYNEQFF.

To note about this clone: This specimen includes other DNA sequences encoding the same CDR3. V gene TRBV28 combines with J gene TRBJ1-1, with 7 bases that match TRBD1. Germline V gene lookup returns CDR1 MDHEN and CDR2 SYDVKM. CDR3 length: 13 residues. J was trimmed by 3 bases and V by 6 bases; bases with no gene match: 4. The CDR3 spells CASSRTGDTEAFF. In DNA form, the CDR3 reads TGTGCCAGCAGCCGAACAGGGGACACTGAAGCTTTCTTT.

The chain combines TRBV28 with TRBJ2-5; TRBD1 agrees at 12 bases. Germline CDR1 is MDHEN and CDR2 is SYDVKM. V gave up 5 bases and J gave up 5 bases; unmatched junction bases: 6. This CDR3 comprises 15 residues. The CDR3 loop is CASSPGQGARETQYF. In nucleotides, the CDR3 is TGTGCCAGCAGTCCGGGACAGGGGGCTAGGGAGACCCAGTACTTC.

The V call is TRBV27, the J call TRBJ2-3; 9 nucleotides match TRBD1. The CDR3 runs 16 residues. Trimming removed 5 bases from V and 1 base from J; junction bases left unmatched: 7. CDR1 is MNHEY, CDR2 SMNVEV, per germline (reference sequence). In DNA form, the CDR3 reads TGTGCCAGCAGTCCAACACAGGGGGCCGGCACAGATACGCAGTATTTT. It encodes CASSPTQGAGTDTQYF.

The chain carries TRBV7-9 and TRBJ2-1; D uncertain. The ends were cut back, 5 bases at V and 10 bases at J, with 12 bases in the middle. This CDR3 is built from 12 residues. Germline CDR1 reads SEHNR; CDR2 reads FQNEAQ (reference sequence). In nucleotides, the CDR3 is TGTGCCAGCAGCCTCCCTGCTGGGGAGCAGTTCTTC. Residues: CASSLPAGEQFF.

V is TRBV18 and J is TRBJ2-3; TRBD2 might be the D (6 bases). Germline CDR1 KGHSH, CDR2 LQKENI. The CDR3 extends over 15 amino acids. V was trimmed by 1 base and J by 1 base, leaving 9 bases between them. CDR3 coding DNA: TGTGCCAGCTCACCACTAGCTAGCGGCACAGATACGCAGTATTTT. Its translation is CASSPLASGTDTQYF.

This chain uses TRBV7-9 with TRBJ2-6; TRBD1 might be the D (5 bases). Germline V lookup: CDR1 SEHNR, CDR2 FQNEAQ (reference sequence). CDR3 length: 15 amino acids. Trimming cost V 2 bases and J 4 bases, with 9 bases left between them. The DNA for the CDR3 is TGTGCCAGCAGCTTACAAGGGGCCGGGGCCAACGTCCTGACTTTC. Its translation is CASSLQGAGANVLTF. Supplemented by reference TRBV7-9 and TRBJ2-6, the full variable domain reads DTGVSQNPRHKITKRGQNVTFRCDPISEHNRLYWYRQTLGQGPEFLTYFQNEAQLEKSRLLSDRFSAERPKGSFSTLEIQRTEQGDSAMYLCASSLQGAGANVLTFGAGSRLTVL.

The J gene is TRBJ1-2, the V gene TRBV11-2; 7 nucleotides agree with TRBD1. The CDR3 spans 16 residues. In germline, CDR1 is SGHAT, CDR2 FQNNGV. V was clipped by 1 base and J by 7 bases; unmatched bases: 12. As DNA, the CDR3 is TGTGCCAGCAGCTTAGTAGGTGACAGGGTGGCCGGTGGCTACACCTTC. Translation: CASSLVGDRVAGGYTF. Full variable domain (remainder filled in from reference TRBV11-2 and TRBJ1-2): EAGVAQSPRYKIIEKRQSVAFWCNPISGHATLYWYQQILGQGPKLLIQFQNNGVVDDSQLPKDRFSAERLKGVDSTLKIQPAKLEDSAVYLCASSLVGDRVAGGYTFGSGTRLTVV.

The CDR3 loop is CASSLRLPSETQYF. As DNA, the CDR3 is TGTGCCAGCAGCTTACGTCTCCCATCGGAGACCCAGTACTTC. The J gene is TRBJ2-5, the V gene TRBV11-1, with D unresolved. The CDR3 totals 14 residues. Per the germline V gene, CDR1 is SGHAT and CDR2 is FQDESV (reference sequence). Trimming removed 2 bases from V and 5 bases from J, with 12 bases in between.